The 10 T cell receptor beta chains below were found in one sample sequenced in a study of T cells in localized non-small cell lung cancer. The data were produced by immunoSEQ multiplex PCR, yet TCRdb's version contains in-frame clones alone and is incomplete. The data show more than 30,000 clones, around 90% seen once. This specimen consisted of peripheral blood mononuclear cells, obtained before any cancer treatment. These receptors came from a woman aged 40-69 years with stage III lung adenocarcinoma.

The chain uses TRBV6-5 and TRBJ2-7; weak D call: TRBD1 (7 bases). Trimming cost V 3 bases and J 3 bases, with 15 bases left between them. CDR1 and CDR2 from the germline V gene are MNHEY and SVGAGI. This CDR3 comprises 15 residues. The chain's CDR3 is CASSYRAGGGYEQYF. CDR3 bases: TGTGCCAGCAGTTATAGGGCAGGGGGAGGCTACGAGCAGTACTTC.

This clone was picked up one time. The chain links TRBV7-2 to TRBJ2-7, with 11 nucleotides matching TRBD2. With V trimmed by 5 bases and J by 1 base, 4 bases remained unmatched. The CDR3 loop spans 15 amino acids. The germline V gene encodes CDR1 SGHTA and CDR2 FQGNSA. CDR3 bases: TGTGCCAGCAGCCGGCTAGCGGGGGGTTCCTACGAGCAGTACTTC. Residues: CASSRLAGGSYEQYF.

This clone was recorded once. This chain connects TRBV5-1 to TRBJ2-1; maybe TRBD1 (6 bases). V was shortened by 1 base and J by 4 bases, with 12 bases between the two germline ends. This CDR3 region has 15 residues. Germline loops: CDR1 SGHRS, CDR2 YFSETQ. CDR3 residues: CASSLSQGGYNEQFF. The CDR3 nucleotides are TGCGCCAGCAGCTTGTCACAGGGTGGGTACAATGAGCAGTTCTTC.

This rearrangement joins TRBV5-1 to TRBJ2-5; 11 bases match TRBD1. CDR3 length: 15 residues. Germline V gene lookup returns CDR1 SGHRS and CDR2 YFSETQ. The junction had 5 bases not matched to a gene; V was cut back by 4 bases and J by 3 bases. The CDR3 region has the DNA TGCGCCAGCAGCGTACGGACAGGGGGCGAAGAGACCCAGTACTTC. This sequence encodes CASSVRTGGEETQYF.

J is TRBJ1-2 and V is TRBV11-1; D is possibly TRBD1 (5 bases). CDR3 size: 15 residues. Germline CDR1 SGHAT, CDR2 FQDESV (reference sequence). V was trimmed by 1 base and J by 3 bases, leaving 12 bases between them. CDR3 protein: CASSLGGDSHYGYTF. The DNA of the CDR3 is TGTGCCAGCAGCTTAGGGGGCGACAGTCACTATGGCTACACCTTC.

The chain is built from TRBV7-7 and TRBJ2-3; D is uncertain. The length of the CDR3 is 15 residues. The germline V gene encodes CDR1 SSHAT and CDR2 FNYEAQ (reference sequence). V lost 1 base to trimming and J lost 2 bases, with 10 bases between them. The CDR3 loop reads CASSLGVLPTDTQYF. The CDR3 DNA is TGTGCCAGCAGCTTAGGGGTACTACCCACAGATACGCAGTATTTT.

The J gene is TRBJ1-1, the V gene TRBV5-1; possibly TRBD1 for D (6 bases). CDR3 length: 15 amino acids. Germline lookup yields CDR1 SGHRS and CDR2 YFSETQ. The V end lost 0 bases, the J end lost 0 bases, and 9 bases lay between the germline ends. This chain's CDR3 is CASSLGGGMNTEAFF. The DNA of the CDR3 is TGCGCCAGCAGCTTGGGAGGGGGGATGAACACTGAAGCTTTCTTT. The variable domain in full, completed from reference TRBV5-1 and TRBJ1-1, reads KAGVTQTPRYLIKTRGQQVTLSCSPISGHRSVSWYQQTPGQGLQFLFEYFSETQRNKGNFPGRFSGRQFSNSRSEMNVSTLELGDSALYLCASSLGGGMNTEAFFGQGTRLTVV.

V usage is TRBV27 and J usage is TRBJ2-1; weak D call: TRBD2 (5 bases). This CDR3 has 15 residues. From germline, CDR1 is MNHEY and CDR2 SMNVEV (reference sequence). Trimming took off 5 bases at V and 0 bases at J, with 11 bases between the two ends. CDR3 DNA sequence: TGTGCCAGCAGTCGACTAATAAGCTCCTACAATGAGCAGTTCTTC. This encodes CASSRLISSYNEQFF.

This clone turned up a few times. The chain recombines TRBV7-6 with TRBJ1-1; D gene ambiguous. The CDR3 runs 16 residues. In germline, CDR1 is SGHVS, CDR2 FNYEAQ. Trimming took 5 bases from V and 1 from J, leaving 17 bases between them. CDR3 sequence (DNA): TGTGCCAGCAGCCTTACAGCGAGAGGAAGGAACACTGAAGCTTTCTTT. Amino acids: CASSLTARGRNTEAFF. The full variable domain, in which reference TRBV7-6 and TRBJ1-1 provide the parts outside the CDR3, is GAGVSQSPRYKVTKRGQDVALRCDPISGHVSLYWYRQALGQGPEFLTYFNYEAQQDKSGLPNDRFSAERPEGSISTLTIQRTEQRDSAMYRCASSLTARGRNTEAFFGQGTRLTVV.

The rearrangement links TRBV7-9 to TRBJ2-7; tentative D call: TRBD1 (5 bases). V was trimmed by 1 base and J by 0 bases, leaving 7 bases between them. The CDR3 has 14 residues. CDR1 SEHNR and CDR2 FQNEAQ come from the germline V gene (reference sequence). This CDR3 reads CASSLGQSSYEQYF. The CDR3 DNA sequence: TGTGCCAGCAGCTTAGGACAGAGCTCCTACGAGCAGTACTTC.